The rows below give T cell receptor beta chains drawn from one sample of a study of cytomegalovirus exposure and HLA in healthy donors. Data came from immunoSEQ multiplex PCR; TCRdb stores just in-frame clones and leaves some out. The sample carries around 190,000 clones, roughly nine tenths recorded once. Sequencing input: PBMCs. The receptors originated from a young man in good health and CMV-seropositive. CDR3s include the opening cysteine and the closing phenylalanine or tryptophan. The order of the fields is D gene, CDR3 length, clone size, J gene, V gene, CDR3 DNA, CDR3 protein. The D gene is left open where the match is weak. Where a row states a size, it is once, few, many or the class of an expanded clone; other rows omit it.

. 11 . TRBJ1-1 TRBV6-5 TGTGCCAGCAGCGCCTCAACTGAAGCTTTCTTT CASSASTEAFF
TRBD1 19 once TRBJ2-3 TRBV27 TGTGCCAGCAGTTACCCCGGGGACAGGGGGGCGGGGAGCACAGATACGCAGTATTTT CASSYPGDRGAGSTDTQYF
. 14 . TRBJ2-6 TRBV6-5 TGTGCCAGCAGAATCAGCTCTGGGGCCAACGTCCTGACTTTC CASRISSGANVLTF
. 13 few TRBJ1-5 TRBV6-6 TGTGCCAGCATCCAGGGCAGCAATCAGCCCCAGCATTTT CASIQGSNQPQHF
. 13 . TRBJ1-1 TRBV7-3 TGTGCCAGCAGCTTAACGGTGAACACTGAAGCTTTCTTT CASSLTVNTEAFF
TRBD1 14 . TRBJ1-1 TRBV30 TGTGCCTGGAACCGGGACAGGGTGCAGGGTGAAGCTTTCTTT CAWNRDRVQGEAFF
. 11 . TRBJ2-1 TRBV7-9 TGTGCCAGCAGCCCGTACAATGAGCAGTTCTTC CASSPYNEQFF
. 15 . TRBJ2-1 TRBV5-6 TGTGCCAGCAGCTTGGCCCAAAGCTCCTACAATGAGCAGTTCTTC CASSLAQSSYNEQFF
TRBD1 15 . TRBJ2-2 TRBV11-1 TGTGCCAGCAGTGCGTCCGGGACAGTGGTTGGGGAGCTGTTTTTT CASSASGTVVGELFF
TRBD1 14 . TRBJ2-1 TRBV6-5 TGTGCCAGCAGGGGGACAGGGGAAAACAATGAGCAGTTCTTC CASRGTGENNEQFF
TRBD1 16 . TRBJ1-5 TRBV7-9 TGTGCCAGCAGCTCCGGGACAGGGGACTGGGATCAGCCCCAGCATTTT CASSSGTGDWDQPQHF
TRBD1 14 . TRBJ2-7 TRBV27 TGTGCCAGCAGTCTCAGGGGGTCCGCCTACGAGCAGTACTTC CASSLRGSAYEQYF
. 14 . TRBJ1-5 TRBV19 TGTGCCAGTAGGGGGCAGAATAGCAATCAGCCCCAGCATTTT CASRGQNSNQPQHF
. 13 . TRBJ2-7 TRBV15 TGTGCCACCAGCAGACCCTCCTCCGGCGAGCAGTACTTC CATSRPSSGEQYF
. 14 . TRBJ2-2 TRBV29-1 TGCAGCGTTGACCCAGGGGGAGGCACCGGGGAGCTGTTTTTT CSVDPGGGTGELFF
TRBD2 14 once TRBJ2-1 TRBV6-1 TGTGCCAGCAGTGGACTAGCGGGACTCAATGAGCAGTTCTTC CASSGLAGLNEQFF
. 17 . TRBJ1-3 TRBV25-1 TGTGCCAGCAGTGGACACGGAAGACTACACTCTGGAAACACCATATATTTT CASSGHGRLHSGNTIYF
TRBD1 14 . TRBJ1-6 TRBV10-3 TGTGCCATCGGCGGGACAGCAAATAATTCACCCCTCCACTTT CAIGGTANNSPLHF
. 12 . TRBJ1-3 TRBV30 TGTGCCTGGAAAGAGAGTGGAAACACCATATATTTT CAWKESGNTIYF
. 14 . TRBJ1-4 TRBV5-1 TGCGCCAGCAGCCCCCAAGGCATGGACGAAAAACTGTTTTTT CASSPQGMDEKLFF
. 15 . TRBJ1-4 TRBV2 TGTGCCAGCAGTGATATCAGGGGCACTAATGAAAAACTGTTTTTT CASSDIRGTNEKLFF
TRBD1 14 few TRBJ2-2 TRBV7-2 TGTGCCAGCAGCTTCACAGGGGGCACCGGGGAGCTGTTTTTT CASSFTGGTGELFF
. 16 . TRBJ2-1 TRBV4-1 TGCGCCAGCAGCCAAGCCGGGACCGGCTCCTACAATGAGCAGTTCTTC CASSQAGTGSYNEQFF
. 14 . TRBJ2-1 TRBV5-4 TGTGCCAGCAGCTCAAGACTTGGATACAATGAGCAGTTCTTC CASSSRLGYNEQFF
. 11 few TRBJ1-2 TRBV29-1 TGCAGCGTTCAGGTTAACTATGGCTACACCTTC CSVQVNYGYTF
. 11 . TRBJ2-5 TRBV5-1 TGCGCCAGCAGCTGGCAAGAGACCCAGTACTTC CASSWQETQYF
TRBD1 15 . TRBJ2-2 TRBV11-3 TGTGCCAGCAGCAACACAGGGGTTCGGGCCGGGGAGCTGTTTTTT CASSNTGVRAGELFF
. 13 few TRBJ2-2 TRBV7-9 TGTGCCAGCAGCGATGGACTTACCGGGGAGCTGTTTTTT CASSDGLTGELFF
. 13 . TRBJ2-5 TRBV30 TGTGCCTGGAGCCCCAGGGGCCGGGAGACCCAGTACTTC CAWSPRGRETQYF
TRBD2 15 . TRBJ2-2 TRBV27 TGTGCCAGCAGTCCCCGGACTAGCGGAACCGGGGAGCTGTTTTTT CASSPRTSGTGELFF
TRBD1 14 . TRBJ1-2 TRBV6-5 TGTGCCAGCAGGAGGGAAAACAGGGGGGGTGGCTACACCTTC CASRRENRGGGYTF
. 15 . TRBJ2-7 TRBV27 TGTGCCAGCAGTTTAACCGGCATGCCTAGATACGAGCAGTACTTC CASSLTGMPRYEQYF
. 12 . TRBJ2-2 TRBV25-1 TGTGCCAGCAGTGCGACTCACGGGGAGCTGTTTTTT CASSATHGELFF
TRBD1 15 once TRBJ1-5 TRBV6-5 TGTGCCAGCAGTTACTCCGGACAGGGAGGTCAGCCCCAGCATTTT CASSYSGQGGQPQHF
. 13 . TRBJ1-1 TRBV27 TGTGCCAGCTCCGATGGTATGAACACTGAAGCTTTCTTT CASSDGMNTEAFF
. 15 . TRBJ1-4 TRBV28 TGTGCCAGCAATGAACAGGACTCAACTAATGAAAAACTGTTTTTT CASNEQDSTNEKLFF
TRBD2 16 . TRBJ2-7 TRBV4-1 TGCGCCAGCAGCCAAGACGCTAGCGGGAGGGTGGCCGAGCAGTACTTC CASSQDASGRVAEQYF
. 16 once TRBJ2-5 TRBV14 TGTGCCAGCAGCCAAGTCGCGGGGACGTACCAAGAGACCCAGTACTTC CASSQVAGTYQETQYF
. 16 . TRBJ1-1 TRBV7-2 TGTGCCAGCAGCTTAGTACCGAGCAGTAGTAACACTGAAGCTTTCTTT CASSLVPSSSNTEAFF
. 15 . TRBJ2-7 TRBV6-5 TGTGCCAGCAGTTATTCGGCTAGCTTTCGCGGCGAGCAGTACTTC CASSYSASFRGEQYF
TRBD1 14 . TRBJ2-7 TRBV28 TGTGCCAGCAGTCAGCTGACAGGGCTTTACGAGCAGTACTTC CASSQLTGLYEQYF
TRBD1 13 . TRBJ1-4 TRBV5-8 TGTGCCAGCAGCCCCACAGGGGTGAGGAAACTGTTTTTT CASSPTGVRKLFF
. 13 . TRBJ1-5 TRBV7-2 TGTGCCAGCAGCTTAGGGGGTAGTCAGCCCCAGCATTTT CASSLGGSQPQHF
. 12 . TRBJ2-5 TRBV30 TGTGCCTGGGAGGTCCTACAGGGGACCCAGTACTTC CAWEVLQGTQYF
. 16 . TRBJ2-7 TRBV1 TGCACCAGCAGCCAAGATGGACTAGCGCTTGCCTACGAGCAGTACTTC CTSSQDGLALAYEQYF
TRBD2 15 . TRBJ2-7 TRBV6-5 TGTGCCAGCAGCCCCGGGGTAGCGGGAACTAGCGAGCAGTACTTC CASSPGVAGTSEQYF
. 12 few TRBJ1-2 TRBV6-1 TGTGCCAGCATTAACCCAGCCTATGGCTACACCTTC CASINPAYGYTF
TRBD2 16 . TRBJ2-1 TRBV25-1 TGTGCCAGCAGTGAATATACGGCTAGCGGGAGCAATGAGCAGTTCTTC CASSEYTASGSNEQFF
. 14 . TRBJ2-3 TRBV7-8 TGTGCCAGCAGCTTAGATGGTCCCTTAGATACGCAGTATTTT CASSLDGPLDTQYF
. 15 . TRBJ2-1 TRBV29-1 TGCAGCGTAGTCCCCCTAGGCTCCAACTACAATGAGCAGTTCTTC CSVVPLGSNYNEQFF
. 15 . TRBJ2-3 TRBV5-1 TGCGCCAGCAGCTCCCTGTCGGGAAGGACAGATACGCAGTATTTT CASSSLSGRTDTQYF